This TCR beta chain stems from a study of T cells after yellow fever vaccination (dated by TCRdb to the late 2010s). Turning to the overall study: The SMART-Seq v4 Ultra Low Input RNA kit was used to prepare libraries from fractions with low cell numbers. To track T-cell clones before and after primary and booster YFV17D yellow fever vaccination, bulk TCR alpha and beta repertoires were sequenced longitudinally. Two healthy male donors made up the cohort, one aged 18 to 30 years and the other aged 30 to 40 years. Bulk PBMC replicates and cell subsets were isolated from blood drawn at multiple timepoints before and after both primary and secondary immunization. Here is what the overall study found, with its caveats: Most clones expanded after primary vaccination (roughly 96% of CD4 and 88% of CD8) were re-detected after the booster, suggesting that broad memory maintenance occurred. Because the study included only two donors, the extent to which the findings can be generalized is limited. A small fraction of clonotypes appeared in both the CD4 and CD8 compartments, likely as a result of convergent recombination. Computational filtering was needed because FACS-sorted repertoires could contain abundant contaminating clonotypes from the bulk population. Compared with the primary T-cell response, the secondary T-cell response was weaker but faster, peaking on day 5 rather than day 15.

TCR cDNA was made using 5'RACE template switching, a step that added a universal primer site and unique molecular identifiers. Priming for cDNA synthesis came from both the TCR alpha and TCR beta constant segments. Library amplification used two PCR steps, and the second PCR step added sample barcodes and sequencing adapters. Sequencing of libraries was performed on Illumina HiSeq 2500 (2x100 bp) or NovaSeq (2x150 bp). Per the original workflow: Demultiplexing of reads and collapsing into UMI consensus sequences were performed with MIGEC, and V(D)J alignment was carried out with MiXCR. Using edgeR on replicate PBMC samples, clonotypes were called vaccine-responding if FDR was below 0.01 and the log2 fold change was above 5 up to day 15. Each bulk clonotype received a CD4 or CD8 identity based on whether the sequenced CD4 or CD8 repertoire contained that clonotype at higher abundance. TCRdb passed the public sequencing reads through fastp at Q25 and MiXCR, retaining productive beta sequences. Every distinct CDR3 protein forms one entry, paired with its most common genes and DNA. TCRdb, rather than the study authors, made the V and J calls. Here the sample has fewer than 450,000 distinct CDR3 sequences; 11% occur a single time. The ten largest clonotypes hold less than 20% of the sample.

According to the study, the label for this sample's treatment or condition signals: live attenuated yellow fever vaccine strain. Two biological replicates of bulk PBMCs were collected at each blood-draw timepoint. A standard Ficoll-Paque protocol was used to isolate PBMCs from peripheral blood. TriZol was used to extract RNA from bulk PBMCs, from CD4 and CD8 fractions, and from dextramer-positive and dextramer-negative fractions. CDR1 and CDR2, per the germline V gene, are KGHSH and LQKENI. V drops 2 bases and J drops 3 bases, leaving 13 bases in between. Taken from cysteine to phenylalanine, the CDR3 has 16 residues. The retained sequence is limited to the CDR3, 48 bases, with the frame set at the first base. This clonotype was counted between two and nine times. No cognate antigen has been identified for it. The sample holds no much larger clone one base away, and base qualities are not on file.

This sequence uses TRBV18 and TRBJ2-2; no confident D gene assignment can be made. The sequence derives from a man between 18 and 35 years old who received the YFV17D yellow fever vaccine. The sample consisted of PBMCs, taken on the day of the first yellow fever vaccination. The CDR3 corresponds to CASSPIPGGDTGELFF. The DNA is as follows: TGTGCCAGCTCACCAATCCCGGGTGGTGACACCGGGGAGCTGTTTTTT.